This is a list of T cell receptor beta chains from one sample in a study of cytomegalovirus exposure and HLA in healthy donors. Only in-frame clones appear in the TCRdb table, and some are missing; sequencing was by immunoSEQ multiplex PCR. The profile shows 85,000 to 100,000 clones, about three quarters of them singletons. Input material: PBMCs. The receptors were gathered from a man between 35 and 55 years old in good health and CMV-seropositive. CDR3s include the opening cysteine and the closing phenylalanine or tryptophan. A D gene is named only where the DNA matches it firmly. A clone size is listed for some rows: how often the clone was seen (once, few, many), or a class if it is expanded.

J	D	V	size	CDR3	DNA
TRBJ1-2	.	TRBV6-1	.	CASSGLKEDGYTF	TGTGCCAGCAGTGGACTTAAGGAGGATGGCTACACCTTC
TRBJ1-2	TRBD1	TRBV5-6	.	CASGQEDTNYGYTF	TGTGCCAGCGGACAGGAGGATACTAACTATGGCTACACCTTC
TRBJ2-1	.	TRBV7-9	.	CASSLRSGTSSYNEQFF	TGTGCCAGCAGCTTAAGGTCCGGGACAAGCTCCTACAATGAGCAGTTCTTC
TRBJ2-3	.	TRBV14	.	CASSPFDGGLAQYF	TGTGCCAGCAGCCCTTTCGACGGGGGGCTCGCGCAGTATTTT
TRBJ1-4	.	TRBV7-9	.	CSSSLRQTNEKLFF	TGTTCCAGCAGCTTACGACAGACTAATGAAAAACTGTTTTTT
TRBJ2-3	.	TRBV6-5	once	CASSVRGTLTDTQYF	TGTGCCAGCAGTGTCCGAGGCACCCTCACAGATACGCAGTATTTT
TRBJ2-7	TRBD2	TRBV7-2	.	CASSLFAGLAGGRGNEQYF	TGTGCCAGCAGCTTATTCGCCGGACTAGCGGGGGGGCGGGGGAACGAGCAGTACTTC
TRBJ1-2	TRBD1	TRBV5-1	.	CASSFAGTGDGYTF	TGCGCCAGCAGCTTCGCCGGGACAGGGGATGGCTACACCTTC
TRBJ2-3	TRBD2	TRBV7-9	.	CASSVSGTPDTQYF	TGTGCCAGCAGCGTTAGCGGGACCCCAGATACGCAGTATTTT
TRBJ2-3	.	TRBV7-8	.	CATRLGGSTDTQYF	TGTGCCACCAGACTAGGTGGGAGCACAGATACGCAGTATTTT
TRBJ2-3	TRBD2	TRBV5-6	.	CASSRPPGLAGGSTDTQYF	TGTGCCAGCAGCCGGCCCCCGGGACTAGCGGGGGGGAGCACAGATACGCAGTATTTT
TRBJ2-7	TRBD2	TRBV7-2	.	CASSRPSGFFYEQYF	TGTGCCAGCAGCCGTCCTAGCGGCTTTTTCTACGAGCAGTACTTC